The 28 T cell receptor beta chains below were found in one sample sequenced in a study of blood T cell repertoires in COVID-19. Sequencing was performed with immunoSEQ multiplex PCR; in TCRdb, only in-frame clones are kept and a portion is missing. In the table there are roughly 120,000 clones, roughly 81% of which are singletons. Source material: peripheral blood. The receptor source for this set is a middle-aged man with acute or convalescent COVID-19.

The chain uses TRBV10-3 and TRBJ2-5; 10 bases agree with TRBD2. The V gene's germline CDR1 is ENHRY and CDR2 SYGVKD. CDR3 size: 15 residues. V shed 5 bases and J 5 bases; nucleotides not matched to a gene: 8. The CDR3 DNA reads TGTGCCATCAGTCTAGCGGGAGCCCCGGGGGAGACCCAGTACTTC. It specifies CAISLAGAPGETQYF.

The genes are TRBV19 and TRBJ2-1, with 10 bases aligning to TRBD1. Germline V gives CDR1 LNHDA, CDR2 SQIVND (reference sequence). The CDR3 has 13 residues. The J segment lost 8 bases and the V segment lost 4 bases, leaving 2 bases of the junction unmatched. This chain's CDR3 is CASSRDRGDEQFF. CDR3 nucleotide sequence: TGTGCCAGTAGTAGGGACAGGGGCGATGAGCAGTTCTTC.

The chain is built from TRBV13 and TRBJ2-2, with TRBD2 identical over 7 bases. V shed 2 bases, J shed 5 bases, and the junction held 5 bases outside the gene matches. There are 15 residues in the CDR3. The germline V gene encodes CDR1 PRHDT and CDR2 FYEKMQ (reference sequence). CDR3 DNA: TGTGCCAGCAGCTTACTAATGGGAGGGACCGGGGAGCTGTTTTTT. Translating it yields CASSLLMGGTGELFF.

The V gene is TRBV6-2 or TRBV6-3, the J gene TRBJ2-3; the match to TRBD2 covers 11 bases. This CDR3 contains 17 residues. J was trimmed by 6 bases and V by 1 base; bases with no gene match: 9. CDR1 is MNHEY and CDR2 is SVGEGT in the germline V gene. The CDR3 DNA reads TGTGCCAGCAGTTACTTTGGTAGCGGGAGGGGCCGGGATACGCAGTATTTT. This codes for CASSYFGSGRGRDTQYF.

CDR3 residues: CASRLAGVLDEQFF. CDR3 DNA sequence: TGCGCCAGCCGCCTAGCGGGAGTGTTAGATGAGCAGTTCTTC. The genes are TRBV5-1 and TRBJ2-1; 10 bases map to TRBD2. The CDR3 totals 14 residues. The ends lost 7 bases at V and 8 bases at J; junction bases unmatched: 9. Germline V CDR1 and CDR2: SGHRS, YFSETQ.

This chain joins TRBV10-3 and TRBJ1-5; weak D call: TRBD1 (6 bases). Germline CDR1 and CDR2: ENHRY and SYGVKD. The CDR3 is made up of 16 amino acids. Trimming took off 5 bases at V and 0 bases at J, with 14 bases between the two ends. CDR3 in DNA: TGTGCCATCAGTTCGGACAGCTTTTATAGCAATCAGCCCCAGCATTTT. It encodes CAISSDSFYSNQPQHF.

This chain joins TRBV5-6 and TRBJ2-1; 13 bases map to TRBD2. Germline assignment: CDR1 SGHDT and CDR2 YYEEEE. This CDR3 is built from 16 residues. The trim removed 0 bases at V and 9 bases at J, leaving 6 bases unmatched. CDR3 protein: CASSLGLGLAGREQFF. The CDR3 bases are TGTGCCAGCAGCTTGGGGCTGGGACTAGCGGGACGTGAGCAGTTCTTC.

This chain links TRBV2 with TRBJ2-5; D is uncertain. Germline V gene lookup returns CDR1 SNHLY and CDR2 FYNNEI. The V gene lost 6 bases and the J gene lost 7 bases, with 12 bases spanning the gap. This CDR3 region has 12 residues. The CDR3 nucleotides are TGTGCCAGCAGAGCAGCCGCAGGGACCCAGTACTTC. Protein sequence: CASRAAAGTQYF.

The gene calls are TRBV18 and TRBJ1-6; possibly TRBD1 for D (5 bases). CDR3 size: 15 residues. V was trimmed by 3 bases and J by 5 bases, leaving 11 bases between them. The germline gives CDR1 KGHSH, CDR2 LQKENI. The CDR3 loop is CASSPIDSHNSPLHF. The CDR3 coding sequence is TGTGCCAGCTCACCTATCGACAGCCATAATTCACCCCTCCACTTT. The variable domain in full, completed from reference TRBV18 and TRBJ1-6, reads NAGVMQNPRHLVRRRGQEARLRCSPMKGHSHVYWYRQLPEEGLKFMVYLQKENIIDESGMPKERFSAEFPKEGPSILRIQQVVRGDSAAYFCASSPIDSHNSPLHFGNGTRLTVT.

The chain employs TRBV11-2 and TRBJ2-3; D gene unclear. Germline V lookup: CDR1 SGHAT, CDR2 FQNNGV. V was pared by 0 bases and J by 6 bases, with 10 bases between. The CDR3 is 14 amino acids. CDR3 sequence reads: CASSLDVLSDTQYF. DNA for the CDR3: TGTGCCAGCAGCTTAGATGTTCTTTCGGATACGCAGTATTTT.

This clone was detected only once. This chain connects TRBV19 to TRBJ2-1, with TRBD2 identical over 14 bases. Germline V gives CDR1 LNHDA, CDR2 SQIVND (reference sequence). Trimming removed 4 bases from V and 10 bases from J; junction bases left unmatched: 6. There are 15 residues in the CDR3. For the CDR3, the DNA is TGTGCCAGTAGTACCGGGACTAGCGGGGGCAGGGAGCAGTTCTTC. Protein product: CASSTGTSGGREQFF. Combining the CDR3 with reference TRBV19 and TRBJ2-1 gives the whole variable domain DGGITQSPKYLFRKEGQNVTLSCEQNLNHDAMYWYRQDPGQGLRLIYYSQIVNDFQKGDIAEGYSVSREKKESFPLTVTSAQKNPTAFYLCASSTGTSGGREQFFGPGTRLTVL.

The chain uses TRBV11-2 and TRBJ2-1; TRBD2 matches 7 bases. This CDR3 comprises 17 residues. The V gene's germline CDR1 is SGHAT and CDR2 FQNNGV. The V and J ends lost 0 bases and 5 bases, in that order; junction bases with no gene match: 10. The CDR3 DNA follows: TGTGCCAGCAGCTTAGATCCGGAGGGAGGGCCTGACAATGAGCAGTTCTTC. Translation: CASSLDPEGGPDNEQFF.

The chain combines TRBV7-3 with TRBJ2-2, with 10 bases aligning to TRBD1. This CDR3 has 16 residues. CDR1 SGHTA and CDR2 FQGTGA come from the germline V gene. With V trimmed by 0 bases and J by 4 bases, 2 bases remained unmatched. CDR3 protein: CASSLTGQGITGELFF. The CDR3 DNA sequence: TGTGCCAGCAGCTTAACGGGACAGGGGATCACCGGGGAGCTGTTTTTT.

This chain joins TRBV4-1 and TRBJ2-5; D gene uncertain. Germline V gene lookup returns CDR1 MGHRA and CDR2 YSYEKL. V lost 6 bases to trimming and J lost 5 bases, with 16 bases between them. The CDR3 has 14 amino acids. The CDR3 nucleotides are TGCGCCAGCAGTCCAACGCAGGTCAAGGAGACCCAGTACTTC. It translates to CASSPTQVKETQYF.

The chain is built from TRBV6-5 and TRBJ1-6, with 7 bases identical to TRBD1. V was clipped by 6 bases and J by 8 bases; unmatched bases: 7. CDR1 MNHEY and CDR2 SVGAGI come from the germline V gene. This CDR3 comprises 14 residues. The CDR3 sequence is CASRTGTVYSPLHF. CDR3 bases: TGTGCCAGCAGGACTGGGACAGTCTATTCACCCCTCCACTTT.

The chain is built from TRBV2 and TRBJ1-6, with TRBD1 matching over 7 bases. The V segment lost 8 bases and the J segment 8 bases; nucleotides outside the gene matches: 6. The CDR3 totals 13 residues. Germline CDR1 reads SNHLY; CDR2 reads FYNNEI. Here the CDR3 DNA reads TGTGCCAGCCGATCCGACAGGGATTCACCCCTCCACTTT. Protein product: CASRSDRDSPLHF.

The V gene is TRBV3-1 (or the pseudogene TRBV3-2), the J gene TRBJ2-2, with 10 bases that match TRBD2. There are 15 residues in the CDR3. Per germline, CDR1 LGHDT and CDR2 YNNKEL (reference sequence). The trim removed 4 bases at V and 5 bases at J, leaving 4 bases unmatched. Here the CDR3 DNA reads TGTGCCAGCAGCCGTAGCGGGGGGAGTACCGGGGAGCTGTTTTTT. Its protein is CASSRSGGSTGELFF.

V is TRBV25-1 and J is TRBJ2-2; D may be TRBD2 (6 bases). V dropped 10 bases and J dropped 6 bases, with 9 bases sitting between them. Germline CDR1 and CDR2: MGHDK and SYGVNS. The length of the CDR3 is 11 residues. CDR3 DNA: TGTGCCACCGCGGGGCCCGGGGAGCTGTTTTTT. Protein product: CATAGPGELFF. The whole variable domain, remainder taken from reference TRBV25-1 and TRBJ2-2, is EADIYQTPRYLVIGTGKKITLECSQTMGHDKMYWYQQDPGMELHLIHYSYGVNSTEKGDLSSESTVSRIRTEHFPLTLESARPSHTSQYLCATAGPGELFFGEGSRLTVL.

CDR3 bases: TGCGCCAGCAGCTTAGGACAGGGAGACTATGGCTACACCTTC. Its translation is CASSLGQGDYGYTF. This chain uses TRBV5-1 with TRBJ1-2; 8 positions agree with TRBD1. The CDR3 has 14 amino acids. Germline values: CDR1 SGHRS, CDR2 YFSETQ. V dropped 2 bases and J dropped 3; count of bases not matched to a gene: 3.

As DNA, the CDR3 is TGCGCCAGCAGCCAAGACTGGGGGACAGGGGGTGAAAAACTGTTTTTT. Its translation is CASSQDWGTGGEKLFF. The chain couples TRBV4-3 to TRBJ1-4; 11 bases match TRBD1. After removal of 0 bases from V and 7 bases from J, the junction contained 4 bases not matched to a gene. Germline V gene data show CDR1 as LGHNA and CDR2 as YSLEER. The CDR3 is 16 residues long.

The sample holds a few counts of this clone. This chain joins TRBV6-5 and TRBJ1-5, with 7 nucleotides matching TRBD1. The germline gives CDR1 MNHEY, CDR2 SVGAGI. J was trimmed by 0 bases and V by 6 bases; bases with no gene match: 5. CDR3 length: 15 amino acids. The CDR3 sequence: CASRLYRGSNQPQHF. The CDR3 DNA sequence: TGTGCCAGCAGGCTTTACAGGGGTAGCAATCAGCCCCAGCATTTT.

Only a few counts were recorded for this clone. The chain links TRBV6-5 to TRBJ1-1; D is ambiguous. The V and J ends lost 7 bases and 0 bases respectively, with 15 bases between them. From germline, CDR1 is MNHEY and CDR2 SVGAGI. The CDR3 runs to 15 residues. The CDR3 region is CASTLGRGMNTEAFF. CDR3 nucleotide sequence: TGTGCCAGCACCTTAGGGCGGGGAATGAACACTGAAGCTTTCTTT.

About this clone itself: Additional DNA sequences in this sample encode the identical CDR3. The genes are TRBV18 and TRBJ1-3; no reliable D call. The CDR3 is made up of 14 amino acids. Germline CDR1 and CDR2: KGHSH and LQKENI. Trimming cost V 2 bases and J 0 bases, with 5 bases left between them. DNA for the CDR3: TGTGCCAGCTCACCAGAGAGCTCTGGAAACACCATATATTTT. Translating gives CASSPESSGNTIYF.

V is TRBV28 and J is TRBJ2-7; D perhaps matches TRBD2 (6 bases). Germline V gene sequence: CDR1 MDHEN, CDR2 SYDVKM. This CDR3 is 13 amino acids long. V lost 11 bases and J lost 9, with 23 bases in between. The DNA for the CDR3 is TGTGCCCACGGGAGCGGGCCCTCTACGGGGCAGTACTTC. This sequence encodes CAHGSGPSTGQYF.

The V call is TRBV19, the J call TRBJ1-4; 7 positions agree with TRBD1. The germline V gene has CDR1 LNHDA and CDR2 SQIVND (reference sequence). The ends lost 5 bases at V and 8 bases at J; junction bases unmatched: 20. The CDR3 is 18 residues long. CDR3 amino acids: CASSSLRDSANYGEKLFF. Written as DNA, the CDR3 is TGTGCCAGTAGTTCCCTCCGGGACAGTGCTAACTACGGGGAAAAACTGTTTTTT.

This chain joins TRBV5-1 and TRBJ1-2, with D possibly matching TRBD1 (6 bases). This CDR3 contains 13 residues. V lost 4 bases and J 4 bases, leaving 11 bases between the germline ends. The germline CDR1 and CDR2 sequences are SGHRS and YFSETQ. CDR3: CASSADSPYGYTF. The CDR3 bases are TGCGCCAGCAGCGCGGACAGCCCCTATGGCTACACCTTC.

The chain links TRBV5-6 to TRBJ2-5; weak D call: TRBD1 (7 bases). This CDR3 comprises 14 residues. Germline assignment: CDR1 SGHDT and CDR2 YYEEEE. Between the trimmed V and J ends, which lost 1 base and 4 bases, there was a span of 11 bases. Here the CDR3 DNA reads TGTGCCAGCAGCTTGCCCAGGGGGGCAGAGACCCAGTACTTC. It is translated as CASSLPRGAETQYF.

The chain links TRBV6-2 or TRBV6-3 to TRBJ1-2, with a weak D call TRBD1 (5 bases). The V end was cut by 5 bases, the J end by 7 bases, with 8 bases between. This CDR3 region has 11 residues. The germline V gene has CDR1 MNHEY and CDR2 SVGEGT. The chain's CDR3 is CASSDRLGYTF. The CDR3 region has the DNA TGTGCCAGCAGTGACAGACTTGGCTACACCTTC.